This T cell receptor beta chain was obtained from a study of cytomegalovirus exposure and HLA in healthy donors. The PCR ran on 60 Vbeta and 13 Jbeta primers. Using immunoSEQ multiplex PCR, the repertoire was profiled, and TCRdb retains in-frame clones only, with some absent. The sample lists about 81,000 clones; just over 75% were seen once. The sequenced sample was PBMCs. This TCR came from a man in his fifties in good health and CMV-seropositive.

CDR3 loop: CASSLDGGGTYEQYF. In nucleotides, the CDR3 is TGTGCCAGCAGCTTGGATGGAGGAGGTACCTACGAGCAGTACTTC. This chain links TRBV5-4 with TRBJ2-7, with TRBD2 as a possible D gene (5 bases). The CDR3 has 15 residues. Germline CDR1 reads SGHNT; CDR2 reads YYREEE (reference sequence). V was shortened by 0 bases and J by 2 bases, with 12 bases between the two germline ends.